What follows are 17 T cell receptor beta chains derived from one specimen sequenced in a study of CD8+ T cells in alopecia areata. Extraction of RNA preceded its reverse transcription into cDNA, which served as the sequencing template. Assay: immunoSEQ multiplex PCR; the TCRdb copy retains only in-frame clones and omits some. The data hold about 180,000 clones, with less than 70% observed a single time. Treatment described: oral pan-JAK inhibitor, 5-10 mg twice daily. Sequences were derived from CD8+ T cells sorted from blood, sampled at week 24, from a patient treated with tofacitinib. Receptors were obtained from a human donor with alopecia areata.

CDR3 DNA sequence: TGCGCCAGCGGCGGGACAGACCTCACAGATACGCAGTATTTT. Its translation: CASGGTDLTDTQYF. The chain carries TRBV5-1 and TRBJ2-3; D possibly corresponds to TRBD1 (7 bases). The length of the CDR3 is 14 residues. From germline, CDR1 is SGHRS and CDR2 YFSETQ. V was trimmed by 7 bases and J by 2 bases, leaving 14 bases between them. The full variable domain, completed using reference TRBV5-1 and TRBJ2-3, is KAGVTQTPRYLIKTRGQQVTLSCSPISGHRSVSWYQQTPGQGLQFLFEYFSETQRNKGNFPGRFSGRQFSNSRSEMNVSTLELGDSALYLCASGGTDLTDTQYFGPGTRLTVL.

This clone was counted only a few times. The rearrangement links TRBV7-3 to TRBJ2-1; D is unresolved. CDR1 SGHTA and CDR2 FQGTGA come from the germline V gene. This CDR3 has 15 amino acids. V lost 1 base and J lost 8, with 15 bases in between. DNA of the CDR3: TGTGCCAGCAGCTTAAGAGGCAGGTCCGGCGATGAGCAGTTCTTC. As protein: CASSLRGRSGDEQFF. The full variable domain, rest sourced from reference TRBV7-3 and TRBJ2-1, is GAGVSQTPSNKVTEKGKYVELRCDPISGHTALYWYRQSLGQGPEFLIYFQGTGAADDSGLPNDRFFAVRPEGSVSTLKIQRTERGDSAVYLCASSLRGRSGDEQFFGPGTRLTVL.

This clone was picked up a small number of times. CDR3: CASSIVPGTASNQPQHF. In DNA form, the CDR3 reads TGTGCCAGTAGTATAGTTCCAGGGACCGCGAGCAATCAGCCCCAGCATTTT. The chain employs TRBV19 and TRBJ1-5; weak D call: TRBD1 (5 bases). CDR1 is LNHDA, CDR2 SQIVND, per germline (reference sequence). Trimming removed 1 base at V and 1 base at J, with 14 bases between. There are 17 residues in the CDR3.

This clone turned up a few times. The V gene is TRBV4-3, the J gene TRBJ2-3; 11 nucleotides line up with TRBD2. From germline, CDR1 is LGHNA and CDR2 YSLEER. The CDR3 is made up of 16 amino acids. The V and J ends lost 3 bases and 3 bases, in that order; junction bases with no gene match: 5. In DNA, the CDR3 is TGCGCCAGCAGCCAGTTAGCGGGGGGGCCGACAGATACGCAGTATTTT. It specifies CASSQLAGGPTDTQYF.

This clone was seen just once. One end of the junction is discordant with germline, which a read error may explain. The CDR3 reads CAIGEGWGYTF. Here the CDR3 DNA reads TGTGCCATCGGTGAGGGGTGGGGCTACACCTTC. The chain uses TRBV10-3 and TRBJ1-2, with a tentative D call TRBD1 (5 bases). Germline CDR1 ENHRY, CDR2 SYGVKD. This CDR3 comprises 11 residues.

This clone was seen a few times. The genes are TRBV30 and TRBJ1-2, with TRBD1 matching 8 bases. The CDR3 covers 14 residues. Losses at the gene ends were 4 bases for V and 5 bases for J; bases not matched to a gene: 9. The germline CDR1 and CDR2 sequences are GTSNPN and SVGIG (reference sequence). Here the CDR3 DNA reads TGTGCCTGGACCTCCGGACAGGGAGGGTATGGCTACACCTTC. Residues: CAWTSGQGGYGYTF.

This clone appeared once. The V call is TRBV10-3, the J call TRBJ2-7, with a tentative D call TRBD2 (5 bases). This CDR3 has 13 residues. Germline CDR1 and CDR2: ENHRY and SYGVKD. V was cut by 6 bases and J by 2 bases, with 11 bases left in between. The CDR3 bases are TGTGCCATCAGCCCTAGCAGCACCTACGAGCAGTACTTC. As protein: CAISPSSTYEQYF.

This sequence joins TRBV29-1 and TRBJ2-7; the match to TRBD2 covers 8 bases. Germline values: CDR1 SQVTM, CDR2 ANQGSEA. The V and J ends lost 0 bases and 3 bases, in that order; junction bases with no gene match: 4. CDR3 length: 14 amino acids. Here the CDR3 DNA reads TGCAGCGTTGAAGATCTTGCGGGGGGCTACGAGCAGTACTTC. Translation: CSVEDLAGGYEQYF.

In DNA, the CDR3 is TGTGCCTGGCAGGGGGGGGATGAAAAACTGTTTTTT. This translates into CAWQGGDEKLFF. The chain has TRBV30 and TRBJ1-4; 7 nucleotides agree with TRBD1. The germline CDR1 and CDR2 sequences are GTSNPN and SVGIG (reference sequence). CDR3 length equals 12 residues. V was clipped by 5 bases and J by 6 bases; unmatched bases: 3. Complete variable domain (other parts from reference TRBV30 and TRBJ1-4): SQTIHQWPATLVQPVGSPLSLECTVEGTSNPNLYWYRQAAGRGLQLLFYSVGIGQISSEVPQNLSASRPQDRQFILSSKKLLLSDSGFYLCAWQGGDEKLFFGSGTQLSVL.

In this sample, this clone turned up a few times. The rearrangement links TRBV12-5 to TRBJ2-7, with 10 positions matching TRBD1. Germline values: CDR1 LGHNT, CDR2 FRNRAP. Trimming removed 4 bases from V and 2 bases from J; junction bases left unmatched: 2. The CDR3 totals 14 residues. The CDR3 bases are TGTGCTAGTGGTTACGGACAGGGGGCCTACGAGCAGTACTTC. Translating it yields CASGYGQGAYEQYF.

The rearrangement uses TRBV6-5 and TRBJ1-1, with D unclear. V lost 6 bases and J 5 bases, leaving 10 bases between the germline ends. The CDR3 extends over 12 amino acids. CDR1 is MNHEY and CDR2 is SVGAGI in the germline V gene. The CDR3 DNA reads as TGTGCCAGCAGCATAGAGGGAACTGAAGCTTTCTTT. Residues: CASSIEGTEAFF.

The chain joins TRBV30 to TRBJ1-4, with a possible D match to TRBD1 (6 bases). Trimming cost V 0 bases and J 8 bases, with 13 bases left between them. The CDR3 sequence is 14 residues long. Germline CDR1 GTSNPN, CDR2 SVGIG (reference sequence). Written as DNA, the CDR3 is TGTGCCTGGAGTGTAAAGGACAGCACCGAAAAACTGTTTTTT. Residues: CAWSVKDSTEKLFF.

The chain links TRBV6-5 to TRBJ1-1; no firm D call. With 0 bases removed from V and 11 bases from J, the gap between germline ends came to 10 bases. Looked up from germline, CDR1 is MNHEY and CDR2 is SVGAGI. This CDR3 contains 12 residues. The CDR3 loop reads CASSYSGELAFF. Written as DNA, the CDR3 is TGTGCCAGCAGTTACTCTGGGGAATTGGCTTTCTTT.

The CDR3 reads CASSLTGAYNEQFF. The CDR3 DNA sequence: TGTGCCAGCAGCTTGACAGGGGCCTACAATGAGCAGTTCTTC. The gene calls are TRBV7-8 and TRBJ2-1; 8 bases map to TRBD1. CDR3 length: 14 amino acids. Germline V gene lookup returns CDR1 SGHVS and CDR2 FQNEAQ. J was trimmed by 2 bases and V by 3 bases; bases with no gene match: 0.

The V call is TRBV5-1, the J call TRBJ2-7; 7 bases agree with TRBD1. The CDR3 contains 13 residues. Per the germline V gene, CDR1 is SGHRS and CDR2 is YFSETQ. Trimming cost V 4 bases and J 3 bases; bases outside gene matches: 4. This chain's CDR3 is CASSGDRLYEQYF. The CDR3 coding sequence is TGCGCCAGCAGCGGGGACAGACTCTACGAGCAGTACTTC.

This clone was seen once. The chain carries TRBV6-5 and TRBJ2-7; D perhaps matches TRBD2 (5 bases). V was shortened by 5 bases and J by 5 bases, with 16 bases between the two germline ends. The germline V gene encodes CDR1 MNHEY and CDR2 SVGAGI. CDR3 length: 14 amino acids. This chain's CDR3 is CASSPIRLSDEQYF. CDR3 nucleotides: TGTGCCAGCAGTCCGATCCGACTATCCGACGAGCAGTACTTC.

This clone was recorded a few times. The chain uses TRBV4-3 and TRBJ1-4, with 8 bases fitting TRBD1. CDR1 is LGHNA, CDR2 YSLEER, per germline. The CDR3 sequence is 14 residues long. V gave up 5 bases and J gave up 6 bases; unmatched junction bases: 5. CDR3 DNA: TGCGCCAGCAGCACGGACAGGGCAGATGAAAAACTGTTTTTT. Translated, it gives CASSTDRADEKLFF.